This T cell receptor beta chain was sequenced for a study of shared clonotypes between healthy human individuals. Study-wide results and caveats: Only blood samples were collected, and tissue repertoires likely differ. Represented genetic and exposure-history diversity was restricted by having few donors.

Per the germline V gene, CDR1 is MNHNS and CDR2 is SASEGT. V was pared by 7 bases and J by 4 bases, with 16 bases between. CDR3 length: 15 amino acids. Of note for this clone: Antigen: not known.

Assay runs were performed at deep level. The protocol was immunoSEQ multiplex PCR, while the TCRdb copy is restricted to in-frame clones and leaves out a portion. The sample includes about 2.3 million clones, 90% to 95% seen only once; the top ten take about 0.39%. The rearrangement uses TRBV6-1 and TRBJ1-4; D gene uncertain. This sequence originates from a man between 18 and 35 years old in good health. Some clones in this sample may be carry-over from other donors' samples. Material for sequencing was naive CD4+ T cells from PBMCs. The subset here: CD45RA+ positively selected. For the CDR3, the DNA is TGTGCCAGCACCGAAAGGACGGCCCTTAATGAAAAACTGTTTTTT. Encoded protein: CASTERTALNEKLFF.